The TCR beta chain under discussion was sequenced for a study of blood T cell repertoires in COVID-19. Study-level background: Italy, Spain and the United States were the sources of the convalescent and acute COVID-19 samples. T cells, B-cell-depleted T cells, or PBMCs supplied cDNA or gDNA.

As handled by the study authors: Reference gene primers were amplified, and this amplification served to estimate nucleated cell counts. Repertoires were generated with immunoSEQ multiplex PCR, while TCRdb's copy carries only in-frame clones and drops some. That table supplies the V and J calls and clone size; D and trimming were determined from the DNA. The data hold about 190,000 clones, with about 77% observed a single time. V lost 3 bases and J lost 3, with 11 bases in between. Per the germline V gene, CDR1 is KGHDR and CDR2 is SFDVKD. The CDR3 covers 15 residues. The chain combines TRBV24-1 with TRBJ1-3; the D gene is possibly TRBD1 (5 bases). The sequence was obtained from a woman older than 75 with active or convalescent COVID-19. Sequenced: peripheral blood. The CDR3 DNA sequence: TGTGCCACCAGTGATACCACAGGTAGTGGAAACACCATATATTTT. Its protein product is CATSDTTGSGNTIYF.